The text below deals with one T cell receptor (beta chain). The sample is drawn from a study of blood T cell repertoires in COVID-19. The CDR3 spans 12 residues. Trimming took off 5 bases at V and 2 bases at J, with 4 bases between the two ends. The repertoire was sequenced with immunoSEQ multiplex PCR; TCRdb's copy has only in-frame clones and lacks some. The sample lists about 380,000 clones; about 85% were seen once. The material sequenced was peripheral blood. The clonotype originates from a woman younger than 30 with acute or convalescent COVID-19. The gene calls are TRBV12-3 or TRBV12-4 and TRBJ1-3, with unresolved D. CDR3 loop: CASSRAGNTIYF. The CDR3 nucleotides are TGTGCCAGCAGTCGAGCTGGAAACACCATATATTTT.